This T cell receptor (beta chain) is drawn from a study of blood T cells in healthy people across ages. Study-wide findings and caveats: From one million sequenced T cells, diversity estimates were lower bounds. Naive and antigen-experienced cells were not separated, limiting conclusive comparison.

Concerning this clonotype: Its antigen is still unknown.

Through a sample-barcoded 5' primer and a J-beta primer mix, a second PCR was run for roughly 7 to 11 cycles. Each cDNA molecule carried a tag from a template-switch adaptor that contained 12 random nucleotides. MiXCR, applied by TCRdb to the 5' RACE reads, yields one record per CDR3 protein. The sample lists about 580,000 distinct CDR3 sequences; around 48% were seen once. In germline, CDR1 is SEHNR, CDR2 FQNEAQ (reference sequence). With V trimmed by 7 bases and J by 3 bases, 5 bases remained unmatched. This CDR3 comprises 15 residues. At least 5.5 micrograms of total RNA were extracted per sample. The sequenced sample was blood. The clonotype comes from a man older than 75 in good health. The V gene is TRBV7-9, the J gene TRBJ2-1, with TRBD1 identical over 11 bases. CDR3 loop: CASTAGTGGYNEQFF. The DNA for the CDR3 is TGTGCCAGCACCGCCGGGACAGGGGGCTACAATGAGCAGTTCTTC.